This TCR beta chain stems from a study of shared clonotypes between healthy human individuals. This table comes from immunoSEQ multiplex PCR, and its TCRdb copy is limited to in-frame clones, with some not included. The sample carries 2,100,000 or so clones, 90% to 97% recorded once. This CDR3 is built from 16 residues. Trimming took 3 bases from V and 10 from J; bases not matched to a gene: 10. The germline V gene has CDR1 GTSNPN and CDR2 SVGIG (reference sequence). The chain has TRBV30 and TRBJ1-6, with 12 positions matching TRBD1. The source material was naive CD4+ T cells sorted from blood. Documented subset: CD45RA+ positively selected. The TCR was taken from a man between 18 and 29 years old in good health. Here the CDR3 reads CAWRGTGGRFSSPLHF. CDR3 coding DNA: TGTGCCTGGAGGGGGACAGGGGGCCGTTTCAGCTCACCCCTCCACTTT.